A single sample is the source of the 26 T cell receptor beta chains below, sequenced in a study of blood T cell repertoires in COVID-19 (dated by TCRdb to the early 2020s). Library prep was done by the immunoSEQ multiplex PCR assay. As stored in TCRdb, this immuneACCESS dataset retains in-frame rearrangements with V and J assigned. A fraction of the clones does not appear; measured against another copy, unresolved V genes explain less than half of the discrepancy, and the remainder lacks a known reason. This sample is represented by about 190,000 clones; around 83% of them were singletons. Roughly 2.9% of the sample belongs to the ten largest clones. The sample taken for sequencing was peripheral blood. These TCRs come from a man aged 50 to 60 with active or convalescent COVID-19.

The V and J genes are TRBV11-1 and TRBJ2-4; D unresolved. Germline lookup yields CDR1 SGHAT and CDR2 FQDESV (reference sequence). The CDR3 loop spans 13 amino acids. V was trimmed by 1 base and J by 8 bases, leaving 9 bases between them. CDR3 residues: CASSLGTAHIQYF. CDR3 nucleotide sequence: TGTGCCAGCAGCTTAGGAACTGCCCACATTCAGTACTTC.

V gene TRBV20-1 combines with J gene TRBJ1-1; D is perhaps TRBD1 (6 bases). The V end lost 6 bases, the J end lost 4 bases, and 18 bases lay between the germline ends. CDR1 DFQATT and CDR2 SNEGSKA come from the germline V gene (reference sequence). The CDR3 spans 14 residues. This chain's CDR3 is CSASRLQGGTEAFF. DNA of the CDR3: TGCAGTGCCAGTAGACTACAGGGTGGCACTGAAGCTTTCTTT.

The chain couples TRBV7-9 to TRBJ2-5, with 9 bases fitting TRBD1. Germline CDR1 reads SEHNR; CDR2 reads FQNEAQ (reference sequence). This CDR3 region has 14 residues. Losses at the gene ends were 2 bases for V and 4 bases for J; bases not matched to a gene: 2. Written as DNA, the CDR3 is TGTGCCAGCAGCTTAAAGACAGGGGGAGAGACCCAGTACTTC. Translating gives CASSLKTGGETQYF.

The chain employs TRBV2 and TRBJ2-1; 8 bases align to TRBD1. The trim removed 0 bases at V and 8 bases at J, leaving 12 bases unmatched. Germline CDR1 reads SNHLY; CDR2 reads FYNNEI. The CDR3 covers 17 residues. Here the CDR3 reads CASSEALQDRAHDEQFF. CDR3 bases: TGTGCCAGCAGTGAAGCGCTTCAGGACAGGGCTCACGATGAGCAGTTCTTC. Together with reference TRBV2 and TRBJ2-1, the CDR3 gives the full variable domain: EPEVTQTPSHQVTQMGQEVILRCVPISNHLYFYWYRQILGQKVEFLVSFYNNEISEKSEIFDDQFSVERPDGSNFTLKIRSTKLEDSAMYFCASSEALQDRAHDEQFFGPGTRLTVL.

V and J are TRBV5-7 and TRBJ1-2; 7 bases fit TRBD1. TRBV5-7 is treated as an ORF (open reading frame) with a function not yet certain. The CDR3 has 15 amino acids. V trimming: 5 bases; J trimming: 0 bases; junction bases outside the gene matches: 7. CDR3 amino acids: CASSRRQGTNYGYTF. DNA of the CDR3: TGTGCCAGCAGTCGCAGACAGGGTACTAACTATGGCTACACCTTC.

The CDR3 nucleotides read TGCGCCAGCAGCCAAATGGCAGGGTCTAACTATGGCTACACCTTC. This gives the protein CASSQMAGSNYGYTF. This chain joins TRBV4-1 and TRBJ1-2; a possible D gene is TRBD1 (5 bases). The V end was cut by 2 bases, the J end by 0 bases, with 10 bases between. The germline gives CDR1 MGHRA, CDR2 YSYEKL. The CDR3 spans 15 residues.

V usage is TRBV5-5 and J usage is TRBJ2-3, with 9 nucleotides matching TRBD1. The CDR3 totals 17 residues. Germline assignment: CDR1 SGHKS and CDR2 YYEKEE (reference sequence). V lost 4 bases and J lost 1; bases outside the gene matches: 10. The CDR3 is CASSPLQGAIGTDTQYF. The CDR3 DNA reads as TGTGCCAGCAGCCCTCTACAGGGGGCAATCGGCACAGATACGCAGTATTTT. Using reference TRBV5-5 and TRBJ2-3 for the parts outside the CDR3, the full variable domain is DAGVTQSPTHLIKTRGQQVTLRCSPISGHKSVSWYQQVLGQGPQFIFQYYEKEERGRGNFPDRFSARQFPNYSSELNVNALLLGDSALYLCASSPLQGAIGTDTQYFGPGTRLTVL.

The chain couples TRBV7-8 to TRBJ1-2, with a weak D call TRBD1 (6 bases). This CDR3 contains 17 residues. Germline V gene lookup returns CDR1 SGHVS and CDR2 FQNEAQ. V shed 4 bases and J shed 0 bases, with 18 bases lying between them. The CDR3, as DNA: TGTGCCAGCAGCTCGAGCCTCGACAGGAGAGCTAACTATGGCTACACCTTC. Translation: CASSSSLDRRANYGYTF.

This chain uses TRBV3-1 (or the pseudogene TRBV3-2) with TRBJ1-2, with a tentative D call TRBD1 (5 bases). The germline gives CDR1 LGHDT, CDR2 YNNKEL (reference sequence). The CDR3 has 14 amino acids. Trimming shortened V by 3 bases and J by 1 base, and 9 bases separated the two germline ends. The CDR3 protein is CASSQRQSNYGYTF. The CDR3 nucleotides are TGTGCCAGCAGCCAGAGACAGAGTAACTATGGCTACACCTTC.

This chain links TRBV27 with TRBJ2-5, with 8 bases identical to TRBD2. CDR3 size: 15 residues. V lost 4 bases, J lost 3 bases, and 7 bases stayed unmatched. CDR1 MNHEY and CDR2 SMNVEV come from the germline V gene (reference sequence). The CDR3 sequence: CASSSPGLGEETQYF. The CDR3 DNA sequence: TGTGCCAGCAGTTCACCGGGACTAGGAGAAGAGACCCAGTACTTC.

The rearrangement joins TRBV27 to TRBJ2-1; D might be TRBD1 (6 bases). V was clipped by 6 bases and J by 4 bases, with 10 bases between them. The CDR3 totals 13 residues. Germline loops: CDR1 MNHEY, CDR2 SMNVEV (reference sequence). CDR3 sequence: CASSQDSYNEQFF. CDR3 nucleotides: TGTGCCAGCAGCCAGGACAGTTACAATGAGCAGTTCTTC.

The V call is TRBV10-3, the J call TRBJ1-6; 7 bases fit TRBD1. Losses at the gene ends were 8 bases for V and 5 bases for J; bases not matched to a gene: 6. This CDR3 region has 14 residues. Germline V gene data show CDR1 as ENHRY and CDR2 as SYGVKD. The CDR3 spells CAIRDGTDNSPLHF. The CDR3 DNA follows: TGTGCCATCCGCGACGGGACAGATAATTCACCCCTCCACTTT.

V is TRBV5-8 and J is TRBJ1-5; D ambiguous. The germline gives CDR1 SGHTS, CDR2 YDEGEE. Trimming shortened V by 4 bases and J by 2 bases, and 13 bases separated the two germline ends. The CDR3 runs 15 residues. The CDR3 coding sequence is TGTGCCAGCAGCCTCGAGGTCGGGGGCAATCAGCCCCAGCATTTT. It is translated as CASSLEVGGNQPQHF.

In the case of this clone: Other nucleotide sequences in the sample specify the same CDR3. The chain carries TRBV19 and TRBJ2-2; 7 bases are a match to TRBD1. The CDR3 sequence is 14 residues long. CDR1 and CDR2 (germline): LNHDA, SQIVND (reference sequence). The trim removed 6 bases at V and 6 bases at J, leaving 7 bases unmatched. The DNA for the CDR3 is TGTGCCAGTAGGGGAACAGGGGTCGCCGGGGAGCTGTTTTTT. It codes for CASRGTGVAGELFF.

The chain is built from TRBV29-1 and TRBJ1-1, with D possibly TRBD1 on 6 matching bases. V gave up 6 bases and J gave up 1 base, with 21 bases separating them. The CDR3 length is 16 residues. CDR1 and CDR2 from the germline V gene are SQVTM and ANQGSEA. CDR3 coding DNA: TGCAGCGTCCAGGTACGGGGGGCCGTCCCGAACACTGAAGCTTTCTTT. This translates into CSVQVRGAVPNTEAFF.

The V gene is TRBV11-3, the J gene TRBJ2-1, with TRBD2 matching over 15 bases. The V segment lost 4 bases and the J segment 2 bases; nucleotides outside the gene matches: 6. The CDR3 runs to 18 residues. Germline-derived CDR1 and CDR2 are SGHNT and YENEEA. In DNA form, the CDR3 reads TGTGCCAGCAGCTCGGGACTAGCGGGGGGCACCACCTACAATGAGCAGTTCTTC. Its translation: CASSSGLAGGTTYNEQFF.

This chain links TRBV6-4 with TRBJ2-7; 7 bases align to TRBD1. Germline V gives CDR1 MRHNA, CDR2 SNTAGT. With V trimmed by 3 bases and J by 2 bases, 7 bases remained unmatched. The CDR3 is made up of 15 amino acids. CDR3 sequence reads: CASSEGPTGPYEQYF. CDR3 coding DNA: TGTGCCAGCAGTGAGGGACCGACAGGGCCCTACGAGCAGTACTTC.

The chain has TRBV4-3 and TRBJ1-2; 10 bases fit TRBD1. The V segment lost 0 bases and the J segment 6 bases; nucleotides outside the gene matches: 4. Per the germline V gene, CDR1 is LGHNA and CDR2 is YSLEER. This CDR3 is built from 15 residues. The CDR3 nucleotides are TGCGCCAGCAGCCAAGATGGGACAGGGGTTGATGGCTACACCTTC. Residues: CASSQDGTGVDGYTF.

This chain connects TRBV6-5 to TRBJ1-4, with 7 bases matching TRBD1. CDR1 is MNHEY, CDR2 SVGAGI, per germline. This CDR3 has 14 amino acids. Trimming at V came to 6 bases and at J to 6 bases, leaving 7 bases not matched to a gene. The DNA for the CDR3 is TGTGCCAGCAGCAAAGACAGGGAACATGAAAAACTGTTTTTT. It codes for CASSKDREHEKLFF.

The rearrangement uses TRBV30 and TRBJ2-1, with a possible D match to TRBD2 (5 bases). The V and J ends lost 0 bases and 10 bases respectively, with 10 bases between them. CDR3 length: 12 residues. Per germline, CDR1 GTSNPN and CDR2 SVGIG (reference sequence). CDR3: CAWSVLGVEQFF. CDR3 nucleotide sequence: TGTGCCTGGAGTGTACTAGGAGTGGAGCAGTTCTTC.

This chain joins TRBV28 and TRBJ2-1; 10 bases match TRBD2. Germline V CDR1 and CDR2: MDHEN, SYDVKM. Losses at the gene ends were 6 bases for V and 15 bases for J; bases not matched to a gene: 20. This CDR3 region has 16 residues. CDR3 nucleotide sequence: TGTGCCAGCAGGCGGACTAGCGGAGAGTGGGTCCCAGTGGGGTTCTTC. Its protein is CASRRTSGEWVPVGFF.

This clone was counted a single time. The chain employs TRBV4-1 and TRBJ1-5, with D tentatively TRBD1 (6 bases). Germline CDR1 is MGHRA and CDR2 is YSYEKL. This CDR3 comprises 17 residues. V was cut by 6 bases and J by 7 bases, with 25 bases left in between. CDR3 sequence reads: CASSRFSGEIGRQPQHF. Here the CDR3 DNA reads TGCGCCAGCAGTCGTTTCTCAGGGGAAATCGGTAGACAGCCCCAGCATTTT.

The CDR3 nucleotides read TGTGCCAGCAGCTTGGGACTAGCGGGACCCACAGATACGCAGTATTTT. Its translation: CASSLGLAGPTDTQYF. The rearrangement joins TRBV7-3 to TRBJ2-3, with 13 bases fitting TRBD2. The length of the CDR3 is 16 residues. Germline CDR1 SGHTA, CDR2 FQGTGA. Unmatched junction bases numbered 2, after V lost 3 bases and J lost 2 bases.

V gene TRBV4-1 combines with J gene TRBJ2-5; no reliable D call. The CDR3 runs 14 residues. The germline V gene has CDR1 MGHRA and CDR2 YSYEKL. V was trimmed by 2 bases and J by 5 bases, leaving 12 bases between them. This CDR3 is CASSQFSPWETQYF. The DNA for the CDR3 is TGCGCCAGCAGCCAATTTAGCCCTTGGGAGACCCAGTACTTC.

V and J are TRBV10-1 and TRBJ1-1; 8 positions agree with TRBD1. The CDR3 has 15 amino acids. The ends lost 7 bases at V and 3 bases at J; junction bases unmatched: 10. Germline V gene lookup returns CDR1 WNHNN and CDR2 SYGVQD (reference sequence). CDR3 sequence (DNA): TGCGCCAGCACTAAAGATCAGGGGGCAGACACTGAAGCTTTCTTT. Amino acid sequence: CASTKDQGADTEAFF.

The chain combines TRBV6-5 with TRBJ2-5; D not certain. CDR3 length equals 12 residues. The germline V and J ends were trimmed by 6 bases and 4 bases, with 9 bases remaining between them. Looked up from germline, CDR1 is MNHEY and CDR2 is SVGAGI. The CDR3 bases are TGTGCCAGCAGCCCCATGTCAGAGACCCAGTACTTC. Translated: CASSPMSETQYF.